These 24 T cell receptor beta chains came from one sample sequenced in a study of patients and donors after allogeneic stem cell transplantation. TCRdb recomputed calls from the RT-PCR reads with MiXCR, one row per CDR3 protein. The table records thousands of distinct CDR3 sequences, around 21% of them present only once. Sequenced sample: blood, either unsorted or a sorted T cell fraction (not recorded which). The origin of the receptors is a human donor who was either an allogeneic HSCT recipient or a stem cell or donor lymphocyte infusion donor (not recorded which). It is not recorded whose cells these are; they may come from a transplant donor.

This clonotype has a handful of counts. The chain couples TRBV2 to TRBJ1-1; D gene ambiguous. Germline V gene lookup returns CDR1 SNHLY and CDR2 FYNNEI. V was cut by 1 base and J by 1 base, with 4 bases left in between. CDR3 length equals 13 residues. The CDR3 DNA reads as TGTGCCAGCAGTGAAGTAGAGAACACTGAAGCTTTCTTT. Protein sequence: CASSEVENTEAFF.

This clonotype occurred a few times. The V gene is TRBV7-9, the J gene TRBJ2-1; D is ambiguous. This CDR3 has 15 residues. Trimming pared 4 bases from V and 0 bases from J, leaving 10 bases between. Germline V gene data show CDR1 as SEHNR and CDR2 as FQNEAQ (reference sequence). CDR3 in DNA: TGTGCCAGCAGCTCAGATGGTGGCTCCTACAATGAGCAGTTCTTC. This translates into CASSSDGGSYNEQFF.

V usage is TRBV4-2 and J usage is TRBJ2-1; the D call may be TRBD1 or TRBD2 (5 bases each). The CDR3 runs 14 residues. Germline lookup yields CDR1 LGHNA and CDR2 YNFKEQ. The ends were cut back, 0 bases at V and 6 bases at J, with 9 bases in the middle. The CDR3 nucleotides read TGTGCCAGCAGCCAAGATAGGGACCCCAATGAGCAGTTCTTC. Translation gives CASSQDRDPNEQFF.

Worth noting for this clonotype: This may be a read error: a much more frequent sequence differs by one nucleotide. The gene calls are TRBV29-1 and TRBJ2-7; D unclear. This CDR3 has 10 residues. Germline V gives CDR1 SQVTM, CDR2 ANQGSEA. CDR3 residues: CSVQVGEQHF. The CDR3 DNA is TGCAGCGTTCAAGTTGGCGAGCAGCACTTC.

This clonotype was found a few times. Written as DNA, the CDR3 is TGTGCCAGCAGTTTTCAGAGTCGAACCGGGGAGCTGTTTTTT. This translates into CASSFQSRTGELFF. The chain uses TRBV12-3 or TRBV12-4 and TRBJ2-2, with D unresolved. Trimming took off 3 bases at V and 5 bases at J, with 10 bases between the two ends. This CDR3 region has 14 residues.

This clonotype was seen only a few times. This chain uses TRBV7-2 with TRBJ2-3; 7 positions match TRBD2. The CDR3 length is 15 residues. CDR1 and CDR2 (germline): SGHTA, FQGNSA. J was trimmed by 2 bases and V by 3 bases; bases with no gene match: 5. The CDR3 DNA reads TGTGCCAGCAGCTTTAGGCTAGCGGACACAGATACGCAGTATTTT. Its translation: CASSFRLADTDTQYF.

The gene calls are TRBV4-2 and TRBJ1-6; D is perhaps TRBD1 (5 bases). Trimming removed 3 bases from V and 7 bases from J, with 13 bases in between. This CDR3 has 15 amino acids. Germline V gene lookup returns CDR1 LGHNA and CDR2 YNFKEQ. CDR3 sequence reads: CASSHIGQANSPLHF. CDR3 bases: TGTGCCAGCAGCCACATCGGACAAGCCAATTCACCCCTCCACTTT.

This clonotype was recorded a few times. J is TRBJ1-4 and V is TRBV29-1, with 8 bases lining up with TRBD1. This CDR3 is built from 12 residues. Per the germline V gene, CDR1 is SQVTM and CDR2 is ANQGSEA. Trimming removed 3 bases from V and 6 bases from J; junction bases left unmatched: 0. For the CDR3, the DNA is TGCAGCGTTGAGACAGGGGATGAAAAACTGTTTTTT. The encoded protein is CSVETGDEKLFF.

V gene TRBV5-1 combines with J gene TRBJ2-3; D is uncertain. This CDR3 region has 15 residues. CDR1 SGHRS and CDR2 YFSETQ come from the germline V gene. V lost 5 bases and J 0 bases, leaving 13 bases between the germline ends. DNA for the CDR3: TGCGCCAGCAGGCCTTTAAGCACTAGCACAGATACGCAGTATTTT. Its translation is CASRPLSTSTDTQYF.

J is TRBJ2-2 and V is TRBV19; TRBD2 matches 8 bases. J lost 0 bases, V lost 7 bases, and 7 bases had no gene match. The CDR3 is made up of 16 amino acids. CDR1 LNHDA and CDR2 SQIVND come from the germline V gene (reference sequence). The CDR3 here is CASTPGRGANTGELFF. DNA of the CDR3: TGTGCCAGTACCCCCGGGCGGGGGGCGAACACCGGGGAGCTGTTTTTT.

The V gene is TRBV9, the J gene TRBJ2-7; either TRBD1 or TRBD2 may fit D (5 bases each). This CDR3 spans 14 amino acids. Germline V gives CDR1 SGDLS, CDR2 YYNGEE. The V end was cut by 4 bases, the J end by 7 bases, with 18 bases between. The CDR3 nucleotides are TGTGCCAGCAGCCCCTATGGGGCAGGGAGAGAGCAGTACTTC. The encoded protein is CASSPYGAGREQYF.

Relative to its sample, this clonotype is medium-sized. This chain uses TRBV9 with TRBJ2-7; 7 nucleotides match TRBD1. With 4 bases clipped from V and 4 bases from J, the junction kept 8 bases outside the gene matches. This CDR3 is built from 14 residues. CDR1 and CDR2 from the germline V gene are SGDLS and YYNGEE. In DNA form, the CDR3 reads TGTGCCAGCAGCTTCCAGGGGGTGTGTTACGAGCAGTACTTC. Its translation: CASSFQGVCYEQYF. Filled out from reference TRBV9 and TRBJ2-7, the complete variable domain reads DSGVTQTPKHLITATGQRVTLRCSPRSGDLSVYWYQQSLDQGLQFLIQYYNGEERAKGNILERFSAQQFPDLHSELNLSSLELGDSALYFCASSFQGVCYEQYFGPGTRLTVT.

This chain links TRBV30 with TRBJ1-1; no firm D call. This CDR3 has 12 amino acids. Between the trimmed V and J ends, which lost 2 bases and 8 bases, there was a span of 12 bases. Germline values: CDR1 GTSNPN, CDR2 SVGIG (reference sequence). CDR3: CAWSPAFREAFF. DNA of the CDR3: TGTGCCTGGAGTCCCGCTTTTCGGGAAGCTTTCTTT. Full variable domain (remainder filled in from reference TRBV30 and TRBJ1-1): SQTIHQWPATLVQPVGSPLSLECTVEGTSNPNLYWYRQAAGRGLQLLFYSVGIGQISSEVPQNLSASRPQDRQFILSSKKLLLSDSGFYLCAWSPAFREAFFGQGTRLTVV.

In its sample, this clonotype ranks as large (0.1 to 1%). The rearrangement links TRBV29-1 to TRBJ2-7, with a tentative D call TRBD1 (6 bases). From germline, CDR1 is SQVTM and CDR2 ANQGSEA. V was shortened by 2 bases and J by 6 bases, with 14 bases between the two germline ends. The CDR3 runs to 13 residues. In DNA form, the CDR3 reads TGCAGCGTTGAAAGACAGGAAGGTACCGAGCAGTACTTC. Protein: CSVERQEGTEQYF.

The genes are TRBV2 and TRBJ2-2; 7 nucleotides agree with TRBD2. Germline V CDR1 and CDR2: SNHLY, FYNNEI. The length of the CDR3 is 14 residues. V dropped 4 bases and J dropped 1; count of bases not matched to a gene: 0. The CDR3 loop is CASSGGGNTGELFF. The CDR3 region has the DNA TGTGCCAGCAGTGGCGGGGGGAACACCGGGGAGCTGTTTTTT.

The chain joins TRBV5-1 to TRBJ2-7, with 9 positions matching TRBD1. V gave up 6 bases and J gave up 5 bases; unmatched junction bases: 9. Per germline, CDR1 SGHRS and CDR2 YFSETQ. The CDR3 has 14 residues. DNA for the CDR3: TGCGCCAGCAACTACCGACAGGGGGGGAACGAGCAGTACTTC. It encodes CASNYRQGGNEQYF.

There are a few counts of this clonotype. The chain is built from TRBV12-3 or TRBV12-4 and TRBJ2-3, with 10 bases aligning to TRBD1. CDR3 size: 14 residues. Trimming removed 6 bases from V and 6 bases from J; junction bases left unmatched: 6. The CDR3 loop is CASRTGGAIDTQYF. The CDR3 region has the DNA TGTGCCAGCAGGACAGGGGGCGCAATTGATACGCAGTATTTT.

Only a few counts were recorded for this clonotype. This chain joins TRBV7-2 and TRBJ2-7; D possibly corresponds to TRBD2 (5 bases). Germline CDR1 SGHTA, CDR2 FQGNSA. This CDR3 contains 14 residues. Deletions cut 2 bases from V and 2 bases from J, with 10 bases between. The CDR3: CASSLYRGTYEQYF. The CDR3 nucleotides read TGTGCCAGCAGCTTATATCGGGGAACCTACGAGCAGTACTTC.

This clonotype is labeled medium-sized (0.01 to 0.1%). The CDR3 nucleotides are TGTGCCAGCAGCTTCGCAAATAACCGACAGGCCCAAAACACTGAAGCTTTCTTT. The encoded protein is CASSFANNRQAQNTEAFF. V gene TRBV7-9 combines with J gene TRBJ1-1, with D tentatively TRBD1 (6 bases). The CDR3 has 18 amino acids. CDR1 and CDR2 from the germline V gene are SEHNR and FQNEAQ (reference sequence). The V and J ends lost 3 bases and 2 bases respectively, with 22 bases between them.

The chain is built from TRBV6-1 and TRBJ2-3; TRBD2 matches 15 bases. Germline values: CDR1 MNHNS, CDR2 SASEGT. V was clipped by 4 bases and J by 6 bases; unmatched bases: 8. The CDR3 has 17 amino acids. The CDR3 spells CASSGWGLAGGRDTQYF. Written as DNA, the CDR3 is TGTGCCAGCAGTGGCTGGGGACTAGCGGGGGGCCGTGATACGCAGTATTTT.

This chain uses TRBV15 with TRBJ2-7, with 8 bases fitting TRBD1. Germline V gene data show CDR1 as LNHNV and CDR2 as YYDKDF (reference sequence). The CDR3 sequence is 16 residues long. V shed 2 bases, J shed 5 bases, and the junction held 11 bases outside the gene matches. The CDR3 DNA reads TGTGCCACCAGCAGACAGTCCGGTTCAGGGGGCGACGAGCAGTACTTC. It specifies CATSRQSGSGGDEQYF. Together with reference TRBV15 and TRBJ2-7, the CDR3 gives the full variable domain: DAMVIQNPRYQVTQFGKPVTLSCSQTLNHNVMYWYQQKSSQAPKLLFHYYDKDFNNEADTPDNFQSRRPNTSFCFLDIRSPGLGDTAMYLCATSRQSGSGGDEQYFGPGTRLTVT.

The J gene is TRBJ1-2, the V gene TRBV6-2 or TRBV6-3; 8 bases map to TRBD1. Per the germline V gene, CDR1 is MNHEY and CDR2 is SVGEGT. The V segment lost 5 bases and the J segment 6 bases; nucleotides outside the gene matches: 5. The CDR3 runs 13 residues. CDR3: CASSRRTGNGYTF. CDR3 nucleotide sequence: TGTGCCAGCAGTCGGAGGACAGGGAATGGCTACACCTTC.

This rearrangement joins TRBV5-1 to TRBJ2-7, with D possibly TRBD2 on 5 matching bases. This CDR3 is built from 14 residues. The germline V and J ends were trimmed by 2 bases and 2 bases, with 11 bases remaining between them. Germline loops: CDR1 SGHRS, CDR2 YFSETQ. CDR3 nucleotides: TGCGCCAGCAGCTTAGGCGGGCGAACCTACGAGCAGTACTTC. Its translation is CASSLGGRTYEQYF.

This chain uses TRBV29-1 with TRBJ2-1; unclear D gene. CDR1 is SQVTM and CDR2 is ANQGSEA in the germline V gene. Between the trimmed V and J ends, which lost 0 bases and 9 bases, there was a span of 9 bases. There are 12 residues in the CDR3. The CDR3 DNA sequence: TGCAGCGTTGAAGATGGAGTTACTGAGCAGTTCTTC. It yields the protein CSVEDGVTEQFF.